Shown below are 18 T cell receptor beta chains from a single sample sequenced in a study of T-cell reconstitution after alpha-beta-depleted transplantation in children. Molecular barcoding with unique molecular identifiers was used for the TCRbeta library. TCRdb reanalysed the PCR reads using MiXCR and keeps one entry per CDR3 protein. Among about 640,000 distinct CDR3 sequences listed, 15% to 20% were seen once. Sequenced here: PBMCs from the stem cell graft donor, sampled from the stem cell graft. The receptors come from a human donor who donated a stem cell graft to a child with acute myeloid leukemia.

The chain recombines TRBV12-3 or TRBV12-4 with TRBJ2-3; D is unresolved. The germline V and J ends were trimmed by 3 bases and 10 bases, with 8 bases remaining between them. This CDR3 contains 11 residues. The CDR3 loop reads CASSFGLAQYF. The CDR3 nucleotides are TGTGCCAGCAGTTTTGGCCTAGCGCAGTATTTT.

The chain uses TRBV12-3 or TRBV12-4 and TRBJ1-4; TRBD1 might be the D (6 bases). The CDR3 loop spans 14 amino acids. V lost 6 bases and J 5 bases, leaving 13 bases between the germline ends. CDR3 sequence: CASRPGQQNEKLFF. CDR3 nucleotide sequence: TGTGCCAGCAGACCGGGACAACAGAATGAAAAACTGTTTTTT.

In regard to this clonotype: Germline and junction disagree at one end, which may indicate a read error. The gene calls are TRBV5-5 and TRBJ1-5; D uncertain. The CDR3 contains 14 residues. Germline V lookup: CDR1 SGHKS, CDR2 YYEKEE (reference sequence). CDR3 in DNA: TGTGCCAGCAGCTTCGGCGATAGCAATCAGCCCCAGAATTTT. It specifies CASSFGDSNQPQNF.

This clonotype was detected many times. CDR3 region: CASSFPEEGYTF. The CDR3 DNA sequence: TGCGCCAGCAGCTTTCCCGAGGAGGGCTACACCTTC. The chain employs TRBV5-1 and TRBJ1-2; D unclear. Trimming stripped 2 bases from V and 8 bases from J, with 10 bases between. The CDR3 is 12 amino acids. Germline loops: CDR1 SGHRS, CDR2 YFSETQ.

This chain connects TRBV7-9 to TRBJ2-7; a weak D match, TRBD1 (5 bases). Looked up from germline, CDR1 is SEHNR and CDR2 is FQNEAQ (reference sequence). The CDR3 contains 13 residues. The V gene lost 5 bases and the J gene lost 1 base, with 9 bases spanning the gap. The DNA of the CDR3 is TGTGCCAGCAGCACAGGAATTTCCTACGAGCAGTACGTC. It yields the protein CASSTGISYEQYV.

This clonotype was counted between two and nine times. The chain is built from TRBV5-1 and TRBJ2-3; possible D gene TRBD2, 6 bases. The CDR3 has 13 amino acids. From germline, CDR1 is SGHRS and CDR2 YFSETQ. V lost 5 bases and J lost 2, with 9 bases in between. The CDR3 protein is CASRERATDTQYF. CDR3 DNA sequence: TGCGCCAGCAGGGAGCGGGCCACAGATACGCAGTATTTT.

This clonotype was counted ten times or more. J is TRBJ2-7 and V is TRBV20-1, with 7 bases identical to TRBD1. The trim removed 4 bases at V and 3 bases at J, leaving 9 bases unmatched. The CDR3 is 14 residues long. Germline V gives CDR1 DFQATT, CDR2 SNEGSKA (reference sequence). The CDR3 loop is CSATSSGTDYEQYV. The CDR3 nucleotides read TGCAGTGCTACCTCCTCCGGGACAGACTACGAGCAGTACGTC.

This clonotype was found many times. The chain couples TRBV7-2 to TRBJ2-1; 7 bases align to TRBD2. V shed 5 bases, J shed 2 bases, and the junction held 6 bases outside the gene matches. The CDR3 is 15 amino acids. Germline V gives CDR1 SGHTA, CDR2 FQGNSA. The CDR3 region has the DNA TGTGCCAGCAGCCTCACCCGGGGGGCCTACAATGAGCAGTTCTTC. Protein product: CASSLTRGAYNEQFF.

This clonotype has only one observation. Just one base apart from a much larger clone, this may be a read error. The V and J genes are TRBV20-1 and TRBJ1-2; D is unclear. CDR3 size: 11 residues. Germline V lookup: CDR1 DFQATT, CDR2 SNEGSKA (reference sequence). The CDR3, as DNA: TGCAGCGGAGCCACGGGCTATGGCTACACCTTC. Its protein is CSGATGYGYTF.

The chain links TRBV5-1 to TRBJ1-1, with D perhaps matching TRBD1 (5 bases). The germline V and J ends were trimmed by 3 bases and 3 bases, with 9 bases remaining between them. The V gene's germline CDR1 is SGHRS and CDR2 YFSETQ. This CDR3 is 13 amino acids long. CDR3 amino acids: CASSSLGDTEAFF. The DNA of the CDR3 is TGCGCCAGCAGCTCCCTAGGGGACACTGAAGCTTTCTTT.

The chain couples TRBV5-1 to TRBJ2-5; tentative D call: TRBD1 (6 bases). V shed 4 bases and J shed 1 base, with 11 bases lying between them. The CDR3 is made up of 14 amino acids. Per germline, CDR1 SGHRS and CDR2 YFSETQ. The CDR3 nucleotides are TGCGCCAGCAGCCGGTTGACAGGCCAAGAGACCCAGTACTTC. Translating it yields CASSRLTGQETQYF.

This clonotype was detected a few times. The J gene is TRBJ2-5, the V gene TRBV5-1; D may be TRBD1 (6 bases). V lost 2 bases, J lost 4 bases, and 12 bases lay in between. This CDR3 has 14 amino acids. The germline CDR1 and CDR2 sequences are SGHRS and YFSETQ. Here the CDR3 reads CASSFSTGRETQYF. DNA for the CDR3: TGCGCCAGCAGCTTCTCGACAGGACGAGAGACCCAGTACTTC.

This clonotype was recorded at least ten times. V usage is TRBV29-1 and J usage is TRBJ2-2; D could derive from TRBD1 or TRBD2 (6 bases each). Germline V CDR1 and CDR2: SQVTM, ANQGSEA. The CDR3 contains 16 residues. The germline V and J ends were trimmed by 1 base and 1 base, with 13 bases remaining between them. The CDR3 coding sequence is TGCAGCGTTGAAGCATGGGGGGCCGAGAACACCGGGGAGCTGTTTTTT. Translating gives CSVEAWGAENTGELFF.

This clonotype was detected a few times. The rearrangement uses TRBV6-1 and TRBJ2-7; TRBD1 matches at 7 bases. The trim removed 5 bases at V and 3 bases at J, leaving 10 bases unmatched. This CDR3 region has 15 residues. From germline, CDR1 is MNHNS and CDR2 SASEGT. The DNA for the CDR3 is TGTGCCAGCAGTAATACAGGGGATAGGAACTACGAGCAGTACTTC. It codes for CASSNTGDRNYEQYF.

This clonotype was seen a handful of times. The chain couples TRBV15 to TRBJ2-3; D not resolved. Deletions cut 8 bases from V and 5 bases from J, with 14 bases between. The CDR3 is made up of 13 amino acids. Germline V gene lookup returns CDR1 LNHNV and CDR2 YYDKDF (reference sequence). The CDR3 here is CATQHFGVDTQYF. Written as DNA, the CDR3 is TGTGCCACCCAGCACTTCGGCGTAGATACGCAGTATTTT.

In its sample, this clonotype was seen many times. The chain uses TRBV29-1 and TRBJ1-1; D remains unclear. Looked up from germline, CDR1 is SQVTM and CDR2 is ANQGSEA. The V and J ends lost 6 bases and 6 bases respectively, with 8 bases between them. The CDR3 is made up of 10 amino acids. CDR3 bases: TGCAGCGTAACTTCATCTGAAGCTTTCTTT. It yields the protein CSVTSSEAFF. The entire variable domain, with the rest obtained from reference TRBV29-1 and TRBJ1-1, is as follows: SAVISQKPSRDICQRGTSLTIQCQVDSQVTMMFWYRQQPGQSLTLIATANQGSEATYESGFVIDKFPISRPNLTFSTLTVSNMSPEDSSIYLCSVTSSEAFFGQGTRLTVV.

This clonotype was detected a few times. The gene calls are TRBV30 and TRBJ2-3; D is perhaps TRBD2 (6 bases). Germline CDR1 reads GTSNPN; CDR2 reads SVGIG (reference sequence). The V end lost 3 bases, the J end lost 6 bases, and 22 bases lay between the germline ends. CDR3 length: 16 amino acids. The CDR3 protein is CAWRLSAGFFGDTQYF. The CDR3 nucleotides read TGTGCCTGGAGGTTATCAGCGGGCTTTTTTGGGGATACGCAGTATTTT. Full variable domain (missing parts from reference TRBV30 and TRBJ2-3): SQTIHQWPATLVQPVGSPLSLECTVEGTSNPNLYWYRQAAGRGLQLLFYSVGIGQISSEVPQNLSASRPQDRQFILSSKKLLLSDSGFYLCAWRLSAGFFGDTQYFGPGTRLTVL.

This clonotype has only a few counts. This chain joins TRBV5-5 and TRBJ1-2; no definite D call. The germline V gene has CDR1 SGHKS and CDR2 YYEKEE (reference sequence). Trimming removed 3 bases from V and 6 bases from J, with 12 bases in between. The CDR3 consists of 13 residues. The CDR3 DNA reads TGTGCCAGCAGCTCGACCATCTGGGATGGCTACACCTTC. It specifies CASSSTIWDGYTF.